This T cell receptor (beta chain) was recovered during a study of T cells in tuberculosis. As for the study in general: In South Africa, adults with active tuberculosis were compared with IGRA-negative and latently infected IGRA-positive adolescents.

Produced via immunoSEQ multiplex PCR; TCRdb's table is partial and in-frame only. The sample consists of around 45,000 clones, around 94% of them appearing once. This clone has just one count. Antigen specificity is unknown. The CDR3 is 14 residues long. Trimming took 0 bases from V and 7 from J; bases not matched to a gene: 6. The germline CDR1 and CDR2 sequences are LNHNV and YYDKDF (reference sequence). Tuberculin skin test and IGRA determined adolescents' latent tuberculosis status at entry. Study-level points and caveats: Smaller distances to GMM-specific TCRs suggested their expansion in active tuberculosis.

The receptor's source is a donor aged 10 to 29 with latent tuberculosis or without tuberculosis infection. Some clones in this sample may be carry-over from other donors' samples. What was sequenced was PBMCs. The chain couples TRBV15 to TRBJ2-7; 7 bases map to TRBD2. CDR3 in amino acids: CATSRDRTGGEQYF. Here the CDR3 DNA reads TGTGCCACCAGCAGAGATAGGACGGGAGGTGAGCAGTACTTC.